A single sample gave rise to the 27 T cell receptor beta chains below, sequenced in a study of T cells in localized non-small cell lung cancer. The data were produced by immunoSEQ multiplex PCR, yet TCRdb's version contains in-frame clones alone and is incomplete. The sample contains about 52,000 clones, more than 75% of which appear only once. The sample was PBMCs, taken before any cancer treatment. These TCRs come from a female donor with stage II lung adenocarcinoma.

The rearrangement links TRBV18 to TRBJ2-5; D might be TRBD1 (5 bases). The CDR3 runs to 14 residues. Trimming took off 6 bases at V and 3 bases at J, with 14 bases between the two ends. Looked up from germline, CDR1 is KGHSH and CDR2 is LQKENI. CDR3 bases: TGTGCCAGCTCCCTCATAGGGGCCGAAGAGACCCAGTACTTC. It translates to CASSLIGAEETQYF. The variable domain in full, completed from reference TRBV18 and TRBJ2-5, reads NAGVMQNPRHLVRRRGQEARLRCSPMKGHSHVYWYRQLPEEGLKFMVYLQKENIIDESGMPKERFSAEFPKEGPSILRIQQVVRGDSAAYFCASSLIGAEETQYFGPGTRLLVL.

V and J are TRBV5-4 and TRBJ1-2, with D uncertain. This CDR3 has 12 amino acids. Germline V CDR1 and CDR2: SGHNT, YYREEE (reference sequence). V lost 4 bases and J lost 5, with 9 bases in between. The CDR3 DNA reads TGTGCCAGCAGCGCGGGAGAATATGGCTACACCTTC. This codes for CASSAGEYGYTF.

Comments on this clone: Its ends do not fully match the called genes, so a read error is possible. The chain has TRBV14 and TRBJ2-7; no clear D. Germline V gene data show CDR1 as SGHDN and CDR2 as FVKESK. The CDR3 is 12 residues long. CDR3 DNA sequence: TGTGCCAGCAGTCAAGCCGGCTACGAGCAGTACTTC. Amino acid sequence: CASSQAGYEQYF.

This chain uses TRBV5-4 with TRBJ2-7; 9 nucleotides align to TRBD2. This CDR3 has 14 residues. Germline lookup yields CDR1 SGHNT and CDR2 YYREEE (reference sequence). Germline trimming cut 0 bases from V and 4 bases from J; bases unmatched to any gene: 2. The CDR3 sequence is CASSLGTSEYEQYF. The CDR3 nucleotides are TGTGCCAGCAGCTTGGGGACTAGCGAGTACGAGCAGTACTTC.

CDR3 region: CSVVVGSNTIYF. As DNA, the CDR3 is TGCAGCGTTGTGGTGGGGTCTAACACCATATATTTT. This rearrangement joins TRBV29-1 to TRBJ1-3; D is uncertain. CDR1 and CDR2 from the germline V gene are SQVTM and ANQGSEA. The CDR3 has 12 amino acids. V dropped 4 bases and J dropped 7 bases, with 11 bases sitting between them. Drawing the rest from reference TRBV29-1 and TRBJ1-3, the complete variable domain is SAVISQKPSRDICQRGTSLTIQCQVDSQVTMMFWYRQQPGQSLTLIATANQGSEATYESGFVIDKFPISRPNLTFSTLTVSNMSPEDSSIYLCSVVVGSNTIYFGEGSWLTVV.

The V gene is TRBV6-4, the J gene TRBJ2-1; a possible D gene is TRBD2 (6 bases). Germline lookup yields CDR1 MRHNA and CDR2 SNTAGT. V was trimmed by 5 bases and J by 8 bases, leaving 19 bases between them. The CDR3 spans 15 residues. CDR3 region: CASSRTWGGRDEQFF. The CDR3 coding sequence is TGTGCCAGCAGTCGCACCTGGGGAGGCCGTGATGAGCAGTTCTTC.

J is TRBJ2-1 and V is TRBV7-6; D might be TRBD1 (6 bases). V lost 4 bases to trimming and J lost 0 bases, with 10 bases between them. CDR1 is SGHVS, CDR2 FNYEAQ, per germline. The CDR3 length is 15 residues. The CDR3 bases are TGTGCCAGCAGCTCAAGACAGGACTCCTACAATGAGCAGTTCTTC. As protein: CASSSRQDSYNEQFF.

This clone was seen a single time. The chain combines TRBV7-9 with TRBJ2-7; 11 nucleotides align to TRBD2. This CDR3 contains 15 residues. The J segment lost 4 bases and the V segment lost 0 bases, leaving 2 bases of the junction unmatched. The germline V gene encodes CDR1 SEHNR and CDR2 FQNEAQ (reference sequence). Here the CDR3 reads CASSLALAGGYEQYF. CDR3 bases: TGTGCCAGCAGCTTAGCCCTAGCGGGGGGTTACGAGCAGTACTTC.

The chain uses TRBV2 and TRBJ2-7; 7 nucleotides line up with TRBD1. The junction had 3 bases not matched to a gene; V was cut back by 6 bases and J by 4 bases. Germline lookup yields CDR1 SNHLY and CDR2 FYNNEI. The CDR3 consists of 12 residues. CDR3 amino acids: CASRPQGYEQYF. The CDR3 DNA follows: TGTGCCAGCAGACCACAGGGGTACGAGCAGTACTTC.

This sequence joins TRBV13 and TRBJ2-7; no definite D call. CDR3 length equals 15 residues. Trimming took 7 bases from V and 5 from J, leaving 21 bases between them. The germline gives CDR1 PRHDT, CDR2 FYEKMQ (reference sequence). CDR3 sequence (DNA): TGTGCCAGCACCCTTAGCAGCACGGGTATAGACGAGCAGTACTTC. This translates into CASTLSSTGIDEQYF.

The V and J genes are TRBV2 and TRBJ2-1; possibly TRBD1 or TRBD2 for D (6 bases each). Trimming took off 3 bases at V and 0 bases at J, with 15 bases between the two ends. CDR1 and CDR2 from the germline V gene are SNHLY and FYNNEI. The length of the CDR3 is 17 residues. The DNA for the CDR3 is TGTGCCAGCAGTGACCCCGCGGGACACGGCTCCTACAATGAGCAGTTCTTC. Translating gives CASSDPAGHGSYNEQFF.

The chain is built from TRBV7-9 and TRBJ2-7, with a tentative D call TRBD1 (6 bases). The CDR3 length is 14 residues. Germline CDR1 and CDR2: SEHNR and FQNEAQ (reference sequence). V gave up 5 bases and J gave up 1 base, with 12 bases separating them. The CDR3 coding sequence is TGTGCCAGCAGCCTGCCGGGACAATCCTACGAGCAGTACTTC. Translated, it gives CASSLPGQSYEQYF.

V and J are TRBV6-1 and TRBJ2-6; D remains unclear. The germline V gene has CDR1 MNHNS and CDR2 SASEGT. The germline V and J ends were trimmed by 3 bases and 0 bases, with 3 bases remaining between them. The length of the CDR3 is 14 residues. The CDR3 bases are TGTGCCAGCAGTGACCACTCTGGGGCCAACGTCCTGACTTTC. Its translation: CASSDHSGANVLTF.

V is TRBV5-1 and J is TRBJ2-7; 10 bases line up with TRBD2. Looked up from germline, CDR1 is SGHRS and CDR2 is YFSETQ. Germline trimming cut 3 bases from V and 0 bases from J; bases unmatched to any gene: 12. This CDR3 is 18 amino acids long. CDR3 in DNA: TGCGCCAGCAGCTCAGAGGCTAGCGGGGGCCCGAGCTCCTACGAGCAGTACTTC. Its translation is CASSSEASGGPSSYEQYF. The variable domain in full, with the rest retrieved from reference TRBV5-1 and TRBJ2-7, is KAGVTQTPRYLIKTRGQQVTLSCSPISGHRSVSWYQQTPGQGLQFLFEYFSETQRNKGNFPGRFSGRQFSNSRSEMNVSTLELGDSALYLCASSSEASGGPSSYEQYFGPGTRLTVT.

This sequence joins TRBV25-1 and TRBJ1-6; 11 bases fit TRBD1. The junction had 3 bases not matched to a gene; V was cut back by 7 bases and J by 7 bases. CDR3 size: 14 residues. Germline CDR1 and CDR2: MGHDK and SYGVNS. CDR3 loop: CASKGTGGNSPLHF. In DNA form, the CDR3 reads TGTGCCAGCAAGGGGACAGGGGGGAATTCACCCCTCCACTTT.

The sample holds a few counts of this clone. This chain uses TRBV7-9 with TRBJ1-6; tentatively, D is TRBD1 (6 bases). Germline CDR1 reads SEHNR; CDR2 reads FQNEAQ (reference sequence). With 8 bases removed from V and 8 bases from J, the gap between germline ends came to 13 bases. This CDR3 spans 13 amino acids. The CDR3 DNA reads TGTGCCAGCGGAGGGCAGGGGTATTCACCCCTCCACTTT. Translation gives CASGGQGYSPLHF.

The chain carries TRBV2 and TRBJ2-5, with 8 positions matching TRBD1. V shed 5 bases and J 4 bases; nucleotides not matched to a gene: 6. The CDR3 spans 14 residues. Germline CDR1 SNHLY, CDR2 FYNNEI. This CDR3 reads CASSSDRVAETQYF. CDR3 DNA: TGTGCCAGCAGTTCGGACAGGGTCGCAGAGACCCAGTACTTC.

The CDR3 bases are TGTGCCAGCAGCCAAAGGCCCTTTGGGCAGGGGACGCGAAATGGCTACACCTTC. This codes for CASSQRPFGQGTRNGYTF. This rearrangement joins TRBV14 to TRBJ1-2; a possible D gene is TRBD1 (6 bases). The CDR3 is made up of 18 amino acids. Germline V lookup: CDR1 SGHDN, CDR2 FVKESK. The germline V and J ends were trimmed by 2 bases and 6 bases, with 25 bases remaining between them.

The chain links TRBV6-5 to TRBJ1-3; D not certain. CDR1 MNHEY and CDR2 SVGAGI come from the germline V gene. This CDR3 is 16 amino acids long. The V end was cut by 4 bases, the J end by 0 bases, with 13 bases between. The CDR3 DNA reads TGTGCCAGCAGTTCCGGACCCTCCTACTCTGGAAACACCATATATTTT. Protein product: CASSSGPSYSGNTIYF.

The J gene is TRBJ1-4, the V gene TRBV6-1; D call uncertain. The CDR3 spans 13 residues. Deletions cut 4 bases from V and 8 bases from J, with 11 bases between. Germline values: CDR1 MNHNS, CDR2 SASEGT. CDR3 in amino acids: CASSGVSREKLFF. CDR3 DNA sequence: TGTGCCAGCAGTGGGGTCTCAAGGGAAAAACTGTTTTTT.

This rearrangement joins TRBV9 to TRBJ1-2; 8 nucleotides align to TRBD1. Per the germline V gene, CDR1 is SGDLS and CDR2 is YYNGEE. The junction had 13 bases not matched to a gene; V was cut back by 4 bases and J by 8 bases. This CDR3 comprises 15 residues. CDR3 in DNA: TGTGCCAGCAGCACCCAGGACAGGGCCGGCCGGGGCTACACCTTC. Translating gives CASSTQDRAGRGYTF.

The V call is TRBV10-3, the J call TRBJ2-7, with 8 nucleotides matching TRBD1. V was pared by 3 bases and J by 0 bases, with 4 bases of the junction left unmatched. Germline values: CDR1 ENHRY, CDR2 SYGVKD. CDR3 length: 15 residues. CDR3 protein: CAISDFGQGSYEQYF. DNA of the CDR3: TGTGCCATCAGTGACTTCGGACAGGGCTCCTACGAGCAGTACTTC.

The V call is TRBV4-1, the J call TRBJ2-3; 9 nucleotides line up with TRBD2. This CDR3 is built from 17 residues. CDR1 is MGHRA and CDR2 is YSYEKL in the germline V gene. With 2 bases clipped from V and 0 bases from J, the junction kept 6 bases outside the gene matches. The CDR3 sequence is CASSQRASGVSTDTQYF. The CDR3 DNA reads TGCGCCAGCAGCCAAAGGGCTAGCGGGGTTAGCACAGATACGCAGTATTTT.

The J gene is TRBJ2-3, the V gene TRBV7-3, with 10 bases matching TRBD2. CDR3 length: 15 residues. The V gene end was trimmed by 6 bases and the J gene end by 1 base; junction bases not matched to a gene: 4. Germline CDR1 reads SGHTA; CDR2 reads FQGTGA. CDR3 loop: CASSWTSGGTDTQYF. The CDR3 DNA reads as TGTGCCAGCAGTTGGACTAGCGGAGGCACAGATACGCAGTATTTT.

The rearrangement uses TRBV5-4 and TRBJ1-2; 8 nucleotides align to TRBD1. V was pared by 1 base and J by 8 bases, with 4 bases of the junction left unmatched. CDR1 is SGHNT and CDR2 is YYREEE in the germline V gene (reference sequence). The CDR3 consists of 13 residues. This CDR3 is CASSLPTGEGYTF. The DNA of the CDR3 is TGTGCCAGCAGCTTGCCGACAGGGGAAGGCTACACCTTC.

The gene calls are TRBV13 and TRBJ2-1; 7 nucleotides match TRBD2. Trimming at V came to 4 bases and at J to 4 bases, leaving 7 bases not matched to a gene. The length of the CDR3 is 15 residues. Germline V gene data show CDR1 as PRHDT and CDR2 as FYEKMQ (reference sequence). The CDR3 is CASSSGLTLYNEQFF. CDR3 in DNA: TGTGCCAGCAGCTCGGGACTAACCTTATACAATGAGCAGTTCTTC.

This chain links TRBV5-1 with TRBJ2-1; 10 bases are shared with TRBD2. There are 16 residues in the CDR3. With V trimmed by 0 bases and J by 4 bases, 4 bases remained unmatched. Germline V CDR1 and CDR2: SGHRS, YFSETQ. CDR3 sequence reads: CASSLVSSGGYNEQFF. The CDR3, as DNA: TGCGCCAGCAGCTTGGTTTCTAGCGGGGGATACAATGAGCAGTTCTTC.